This is a list of T cell receptor beta chains from one sample in a study of blood T cell repertoires in COVID-19. The repertoire was sequenced with immunoSEQ multiplex PCR; TCRdb's copy has only in-frame clones and lacks some. The table lists about 200,000 clones, about 86% of them singletons. Specimen: PBMCs or T cells enriched from blood (not recorded which). These receptors came from a woman in her 40s with acute COVID-19. CDR3s include the opening cysteine and the closing phenylalanine or tryptophan. D genes are given only for firm matches. Clone sizes are given selectively: once, few, many, or a class where the clone is expanded.

D: .
J: TRBJ2-5
V: TRBV15
length: 13
size: .
DNA: TGTGCCACCAGCAGAGGACTAGATTTGACCCAGTACTTC
CDR3: CATSRGLDLTQYF

D: TRBD1
J: TRBJ1-2
V: TRBV28
length: 14
size: .
DNA: TGTGCCAGCGGTTCAGGGGGCTGGGGCTATGGCTACACCTTC
CDR3: CASGSGGWGYGYTF

D: TRBD1
J: TRBJ1-2
V: TRBV10-2
length: 16
size: .
DNA: TGCGCCAGCAGGGAGGAAGGCCGACAGGGTAACTATGGCTACACCTTC
CDR3: CASREEGRQGNYGYTF

D: TRBD2
J: TRBJ2-1
V: TRBV2
length: 16
size: once
DNA: TGTGCCAGCAGTGAAATCCACGGGAGGGCCGAGAATGAGCAGTTCTTC
CDR3: CASSEIHGRAENEQFF

D: TRBD1
J: TRBJ1-1
V: TRBV28
length: 17
size: .
DNA: TGTGCCAGCCTCCCAACCCGGGGACAGGGGGCGAACACTGAAGCTTTCTTT
CDR3: CASLPTRGQGANTEAFF

D: .
J: TRBJ1-1
V: TRBV27
length: 13
size: once
DNA: TGTGCCAGCAGTCCATCCCGGGGCACTGAAGCTTTCTTT
CDR3: CASSPSRGTEAFF

D: .
J: TRBJ1-1
V: TRBV9
length: 14
size: .
DNA: TGTGCCAGCAGCGTTGGCGGGACGGACACTGAAGCTTTCTTT
CDR3: CASSVGGTDTEAFF

D: .
J: TRBJ2-2
V: TRBV6-1
length: 15
size: .
DNA: TGTGCCAGCAGTGAAGCACTCGTAGTTTCCGGGGAGCTGTTTTTT
CDR3: CASSEALVVSGELFF

D: .
J: TRBJ1-6
V: TRBV14
length: 14
size: few
DNA: TGTGCCAGCAGCCAAGATTTTGTAAATTCACCCCTCCACTTT
CDR3: CASSQDFVNSPLHF

D: TRBD2
J: TRBJ2-1
V: TRBV4-2
length: 14
size: .
DNA: TGTGCCAGCAGCCAAGATGCTAGCGGGACTGAGCAGTTCTTC
CDR3: CASSQDASGTEQFF

D: .
J: TRBJ1-3
V: TRBV28
length: 11
size: .
DNA: TGTGCCACCCTGTCCGGAAACACCATATATTTT
CDR3: CATLSGNTIYF

D: .
J: TRBJ1-1
V: TRBV10-3
length: 22
size: .
DNA: TGTGCCATCAGTGAACCAAACCGTTTGGACTCGATACCAATTCGGTATGGCACTGAAGCTTTCTTT
CDR3: CAISEPNRLDSIPIRYGTEAFF

D: TRBD2
J: TRBJ2-5
V: TRBV25-1
length: 14
size: .
DNA: TGTGCCAGCAGTGATCCTTCTAGCGGAGAGACCCAGTACTTC
CDR3: CASSDPSSGETQYF

D: .
J: TRBJ2-6
V: TRBV2
length: 14
size: few
DNA: TGTGCCAGCAGTATCTCCTCTGGGGCCAACGTCCTGACTTTC
CDR3: CASSISSGANVLTF

D: TRBD2
J: TRBJ2-7
V: TRBV5-1
length: 14
size: .
DNA: TGCGCCAGCAGCGTGGGCGGGAGTCAGTACGAGCAGTACTTC
CDR3: CASSVGGSQYEQYF

D: TRBD1
J: TRBJ1-1
V: TRBV5-8
length: 15
size: .
DNA: TGTGCCAACACTCTAGAGGGACAGATAAACACTGAAGCTTTCTTT
CDR3: CANTLEGQINTEAFF

D: TRBD1
J: TRBJ1-5
V: TRBV28
length: 15
size: once
DNA: TGTGCCAGCAGTTATACCGGGACAGTCAATCAGCCCCAGCATTTT
CDR3: CASSYTGTVNQPQHF

D: .
J: TRBJ1-5
V: TRBV4-2
length: 14
size: .
DNA: TGTGCCAGCAGCCCCGGGAGGGCCTATCAGCCCCAGCATTTT
CDR3: CASSPGRAYQPQHF

D: .
J: TRBJ2-7
V: TRBV6-5
length: 14
size: .
DNA: TGTGCCAGCAGTTTCTCGGGACTCTCCTACGAGCAGTACTTC
CDR3: CASSFSGLSYEQYF

D: .
J: TRBJ2-7
V: TRBV9
length: 14
size: .
DNA: TGTGCCAGCAGCGTTCAGACAGCTTCCTACGAGCAGTACTTC
CDR3: CASSVQTASYEQYF

D: TRBD1
J: TRBJ2-3
V: TRBV2
length: 14
size: .
DNA: TGTGCCAGCCGGACAGGGGAATATGGAGATACGCAGTATTTT
CDR3: CASRTGEYGDTQYF

D: TRBD2
J: TRBJ2-1
V: TRBV19
length: 15
size: .
DNA: TGTGCCAGTAGTATGAGCGGGAGAAACTACAATGAGCAGTTCTTC
CDR3: CASSMSGRNYNEQFF

D: .
J: TRBJ1-1
V: TRBV25-1
length: 12
size: few
DNA: TGTGCCAGCAGTGCGGCTGGGGCGCAAGCTTTCTTT
CDR3: CASSAAGAQAFF

D: .
J: TRBJ1-2
V: TRBV10-2
length: 13
size: .
DNA: TGCGCCAGCATGGGTCGGGGGGGCTATGGCTACACCTTC
CDR3: CASMGRGGYGYTF

D: .
J: TRBJ1-3
V: TRBV6-5
length: 14
size: .
DNA: TGTGCCAGTTTGGCCCCCTCGTCTGGAAACACCATATATTTT
CDR3: CASLAPSSGNTIYF

D: TRBD1
J: TRBJ1-1
V: TRBV5-5
length: 14
size: .
DNA: TGTGCCAGCAGCGCAGGGGGTCTGAACACTGAAGCTTTCTTT
CDR3: CASSAGGLNTEAFF

D: .
J: TRBJ2-7
V: TRBV19
length: 14
size: .
DNA: TGTGCCAGTAGTATAGGTAGTGGTGTCGGCGAGCAGTACTTC
CDR3: CASSIGSGVGEQYF

D: .
J: TRBJ1-5
V: TRBV28
length: 14
size: .
DNA: TGTGCCAGCAGTATCCGGGGGAGCAATCAGCCCCAGCATTTT
CDR3: CASSIRGSNQPQHF

D: TRBD2
J: TRBJ2-7
V: TRBV30
length: 15
size: few
DNA: TGTGCCTGGAGTAGGCGGGAGATGAGGATGAACGAGCAGTACTTC
CDR3: CAWSRREMRMNEQYF

D: .
J: TRBJ2-1
V: TRBV18
length: 16
size: few
DNA: TGTGCCAGCTCACCCAACTGGGGTACCGGGGACAATGAGCAGTTCTTC
CDR3: CASSPNWGTGDNEQFF

D: .
J: TRBJ2-3
V: TRBV5-1
length: 16
size: .
DNA: TGCGCCAGCAGCTTGGAGGCGGGCCGCTCGCCAGATACGCAGTATTTT
CDR3: CASSLEAGRSPDTQYF

D: .
J: TRBJ1-5
V: TRBV20-1
length: 13
size: .
DNA: TGCAGTGCTAGTAGGCAGGGGAATCAGCCCCAGCATTTT
CDR3: CSASRQGNQPQHF

D: .
J: TRBJ1-6
V: TRBV3-1/TRBV3-2
length: 16
size: once
DNA: TGTGCCAGCAGCCCAGAGCCCCCCCAAAGGAGTTCACCCCTCCACTTT
CDR3: CASSPEPPQRSSPLHF

D: TRBD2
J: TRBJ2-1
V: TRBV7-2
length: 18
size: .
DNA: TGTGCCAGCAGTCAAGTGTCTGGACTAGCGGGAGGTTACAATGAGCAGTTCTTC
CDR3: CASSQVSGLAGGYNEQFF

D: TRBD1
J: TRBJ1-2
V: TRBV15
length: 13
size: .
DNA: TGTGCCACCACAAGGGGGCTAGGCTATGGCTACACCTTC
CDR3: CATTRGLGYGYTF

D: TRBD1
J: TRBJ1-2
V: TRBV3-1/TRBV3-2
length: 15
size: .
DNA: TGTGCCAGCAGCCACACCGGTCAGGGGGAGAGAGGCTACACCTTC
CDR3: CASSHTGQGERGYTF

D: .
J: TRBJ1-2
V: TRBV7-2
length: 15
size: .
DNA: TGTGCCAGCACCCTCGGGGGAGCCATTAACTATGGCTACACCTTC
CDR3: CASTLGGAINYGYTF

D: TRBD2
J: TRBJ2-7
V: TRBV28
length: 16
size: .
DNA: TGTGCCAGCAGCCCCCCTGCGGGAGGAATAACCTACGAGCAGTACTTC
CDR3: CASSPPAGGITYEQYF

D: .
J: TRBJ2-1
V: TRBV3-1/TRBV3-2
length: 15
size: .
DNA: TGTGCCAGCAGCGGGACAACCGCCTCTTATGATGAGCAGTTCTTC
CDR3: CASSGTTASYDEQFF

D: .
J: TRBJ2-5
V: TRBV7-3
length: 13
size: .
DNA: TGTGCCAGCAGCTTACTAGGGGGAGAGACCCAGTACTTC
CDR3: CASSLLGGETQYF

D: .
J: TRBJ2-5
V: TRBV7-9
length: 14
size: .
DNA: TGTGCCAGCAGCCCTAGTGGGTACCAAGAGACCCAGTACTTC
CDR3: CASSPSGYQETQYF

D: .
J: TRBJ2-7
V: TRBV7-9
length: 13
size: .
DNA: TGTGCCAGCAGCGGATCCCTAGCAGGAGAGCAGTACTTC
CDR3: CASSGSLAGEQYF

D: .
J: TRBJ1-1
V: TRBV18
length: 18
size: .
DNA: TGTGCCAGCTCACCACTGGGGCAGGGTCCCATCATGAACACTGAAGCTTTCTTT
CDR3: CASSPLGQGPIMNTEAFF